The 7 T cell receptor beta chains given below trace back to one sample, sequenced in a study of patients and donors after allogeneic stem cell transplantation (dated by TCRdb to about 2020). The method behind the library was RT-PCR. The run used a NextSeq 550. TCRdb ran its own pipeline on the public reads, namely fastp trimming at Q25 and MiXCR clone calling, and kept in-frame beta chains. Each record represents a unique CDR3 protein, reported with the most common genes and DNA among its rows. Recorded for this sample are 400,000 to 500,000 distinct CDR3 sequences; around 16% of them occurred a single time. Roughly 7.2% of the sample is taken by the ten largest. Sample: blood, either unsorted or a sorted T cell fraction (not recorded which). All receptors come from a human donor who was either an allogeneic HSCT recipient or a stem cell or donor lymphocyte infusion donor (not recorded which). It is not recorded whose cells these are; they may come from a transplant donor.

This clonotype was seen a handful of times. This chain uses TRBV6-1 with TRBJ2-5; D perhaps matches TRBD2 (7 bases). V lost 6 bases, J lost 0 bases, and 14 bases lay in between. The CDR3 is 15 amino acids. Looked up from germline, CDR1 is MNHNS and CDR2 is SASEGT. The CDR3 protein is CASSPGGGYQETQYF. CDR3 bases: TGTGCCAGCAGCCCGGGGGGCGGGTACCAAGAGACCCAGTACTTC.

This clonotype was observed a handful of times. The chain employs TRBV5-1 and TRBJ2-1; possible D gene TRBD1, 5 bases. V gave up 4 bases and J gave up 5 bases, with 13 bases separating them. The CDR3 is made up of 14 amino acids. Germline loops: CDR1 SGHRS, CDR2 YFSETQ. Written as DNA, the CDR3 is TGCGCCAGCAGCCTTCGGGCAGGGAACAATGAGCAGTTCTTC. Protein: CASSLRAGNNEQFF.

The chain uses TRBV18 and TRBJ2-5; TRBD1 matches 9 bases. Unmatched junction bases numbered 12, after V lost 0 bases and J lost 7 bases. The CDR3 length is 17 residues. CDR1 and CDR2 (germline): KGHSH, LQKENI. The CDR3 DNA sequence: TGTGCCAGCTCACCACCCCCGAATCCGGGACAGGGCTTGACCCAGTACTTC. Its protein is CASSPPPNPGQGLTQYF.

The chain carries TRBV14 and TRBJ2-1; possibly TRBD2 for D (5 bases). This CDR3 is 11 amino acids long. The V gene's germline CDR1 is SGHDN and CDR2 FVKESK. V lost 6 bases to trimming and J lost 9 bases, with 9 bases between them. The DNA for the CDR3 is TGTGCCAGCAGTTTGCGGGTTGAGCAGTTCTTC. Translated, it gives CASSLRVEQFF.

There are a few counts of this clonotype. The chain couples TRBV7-3 to TRBJ2-5; possibly TRBD2 for D (6 bases). V lost 1 base and J lost 4, with 7 bases in between. The CDR3 contains 13 residues. The germline CDR1 and CDR2 sequences are SGHTA and FQGTGA. The CDR3 DNA follows: TGTGCCAGCAGCTTAAGGCGGGGAGAGACCCAGTACTTC. Protein sequence: CASSLRRGETQYF.

A few counts support this clonotype. V is TRBV5-6 and J is TRBJ1-1; weak D call: TRBD1 (6 bases). The CDR3 consists of 16 residues. CDR1 SGHDT and CDR2 YYEEEE come from the germline V gene. Trimming stripped 4 bases from V and 3 bases from J, with 19 bases between. This CDR3 is CASSHLARDTHTEAFF. The DNA of the CDR3 is TGTGCCAGCAGCCACCTCGCCCGGGACACACACACTGAAGCTTTCTTT.

This clonotype was counted at least ten times. The CDR3 region is CASSSDRTVSYNSPLHF. CDR3 bases: TGCGCCAGCAGCTCGGACAGAACGGTCTCCTATAATTCACCCCTCCACTTT. The V call is TRBV5-1, the J call TRBJ1-6, with D possibly being TRBD1 (6 bases). From germline, CDR1 is SGHRS and CDR2 YFSETQ. The V end lost 3 bases, the J end lost 0 bases, and 13 bases lay between the germline ends. The CDR3 sequence is 17 residues long.